These 10 T cell receptor beta chains were sequenced from one sample in a study of cytomegalovirus exposure and HLA in healthy donors. Use of 60 Vbeta and 13 Jbeta primers characterized the PCR. Sequencing was performed with immunoSEQ multiplex PCR; in TCRdb, only in-frame clones are kept and a portion is missing. The sample records 90,000 to 110,000 clones, roughly three quarters being singletons. Sequenced material: PBMCs. The receptors shown here come from a woman between 45 and 60 years old in good health and CMV-seropositive.

This chain links TRBV11-2 with TRBJ1-6; D is perhaps TRBD1 (6 bases). Per the germline V gene, CDR1 is SGHAT and CDR2 is FQNNGV. The CDR3 is made up of 16 amino acids. Trimming stripped 1 base from V and 8 bases from J, with 15 bases between. The CDR3 region has the DNA TGTGCCAGCAGCTTAGGAGGGGTACAGGGATATTCACCCCTCCACTTT. Its translation is CASSLGGVQGYSPLHF.

This chain connects TRBV28 to TRBJ1-4, with 7 bases that match TRBD1. The CDR3 is 13 residues long. With V trimmed by 3 bases and J by 8 bases, 3 bases remained unmatched. Germline values: CDR1 MDHEN, CDR2 SYDVKM. CDR3 protein: CASSLVGGEKLFF. The CDR3 coding sequence is TGTGCCAGCAGTTTGGTAGGGGGCGAAAAACTGTTTTTT. The full variable domain, rest sourced from reference TRBV28 and TRBJ1-4, is DVKVTQSSRYLVKRTGEKVFLECVQDMDHENMFWYRQDPGLGLRLIYFSYDVKMKEKGDIPEGYSVSREKKERFSLILESASTNQTSMYLCASSLVGGEKLFFGSGTQLSVL.

As to this clone: A junction boundary mismatches the germline segment, possibly from a read error. The rearrangement uses TRBV9 and TRBJ2-6, with D tentatively TRBD1 (5 bases). CDR1 and CDR2 (germline): SGDLS, YYNGEE. The CDR3 loop spans 13 amino acids. This chain's CDR3 is CASSVPGANGLTF. CDR3 nucleotides: TGTGCCAGCAGCGTACCTGGGGCCAACGGCCTGACTTTC.

J is TRBJ1-3 and V is TRBV18; TRBD1 matches 7 bases. Losses at the gene ends were 3 bases for V and 8 bases for J; bases not matched to a gene: 4. The CDR3 is 13 residues long. Germline values: CDR1 KGHSH, CDR2 LQKENI. CDR3 amino acids: CASSPRQGDTIYF. CDR3 DNA sequence: TGTGCCAGCTCACCTCGACAGGGAGACACCATATATTTT.

This chain connects TRBV2 to TRBJ2-3; a possible D gene is TRBD2 (6 bases). Germline lookup yields CDR1 SNHLY and CDR2 FYNNEI. The CDR3 runs 15 residues. The V gene lost 7 bases and the J gene lost 0 bases, with 14 bases spanning the gap. DNA of the CDR3: TGTGCCAGCAATAGACTAGACTCTAGCACAGATACGCAGTATTTT. Protein product: CASNRLDSSTDTQYF.

Here the CDR3 reads CASSLTSVRDTQYF. The CDR3 region has the DNA TGTGCCAGCAGCTTAACCTCGGTCAGGGATACGCAGTATTTT. This rearrangement joins TRBV7-3 to TRBJ2-3; D gene uncertain. The germline V gene has CDR1 SGHTA and CDR2 FQGTGA. Trimming took off 0 bases at V and 6 bases at J, with 10 bases between the two ends. The CDR3 is made up of 14 amino acids.

The rearrangement joins TRBV19 to TRBJ1-1, with D possibly TRBD1 on 5 matching bases. Trimming removed 2 bases at V and 4 bases at J, with 8 bases between. The CDR3 has 13 residues. The germline V gene has CDR1 LNHDA and CDR2 SQIVND (reference sequence). CDR3 residues: CASSIRGFTEAFF. The CDR3 DNA reads TGTGCCAGTAGTATACGGGGGTTCACTGAAGCTTTCTTT.

In its sample, this clone was seen a few times. The V and J genes are TRBV9 and TRBJ2-5, with D perhaps TRBD1 (5 bases). Germline CDR1 and CDR2: SGDLS and YYNGEE. Between the trimmed V and J ends, which lost 4 bases and 2 bases, there was a span of 9 bases. The CDR3 totals 13 residues. The CDR3 nucleotides read TGTGCCAGCAGCCCTACAGGACAAGAGACCCAGTACTTC. Translation: CASSPTGQETQYF.

V is TRBV29-1 and J is TRBJ2-1, with TRBD2 matching over 8 bases. CDR1 is SQVTM and CDR2 is ANQGSEA in the germline V gene. With 4 bases clipped from V and 5 bases from J, the junction kept 7 bases outside the gene matches. The CDR3 is 14 residues long. The CDR3 DNA is TGCAGCGTTGTTAATAGCGGGAAGCACAATGAGCAGTTCTTC. Its translation is CSVVNSGKHNEQFF.

V gene TRBV2 combines with J gene TRBJ2-5; TRBD1 might be the D (6 bases). CDR1 and CDR2 (germline): SNHLY, FYNNEI. The CDR3 spans 17 residues. Trimming left V 10 bases short and J 5 bases short, with 29 bases between. The CDR3 DNA sequence: TGTGCCATCAACCTAAGGGGGATAGCCCGAGCGTTGGAGACCCAGTACTTC. It is translated as CAINLRGIARALETQYF.